The 8 T cell receptor beta chains presented below share a single source sample, sequenced in a study of blood T cell repertoires in COVID-19. Assay: immunoSEQ multiplex PCR; the TCRdb copy retains only in-frame clones and omits some. The table shows tens of thousands of clones, with over 85% occurring only once. Sequenced input: peripheral blood. The receptor set was obtained from a human donor in a cohort sampled during active COVID-19.

The chain carries TRBV9 and TRBJ2-3; no firm D call. This CDR3 has 16 residues. Deletions cut 4 bases from V and 0 bases from J, with 15 bases between. Germline lookup yields CDR1 SGDLS and CDR2 YYNGEE. The CDR3 nucleotides read TGTGCCAGCAGCTCCACCCGGAGACTCAGCACAGATACGCAGTATTTT. This translates into CASSSTRRLSTDTQYF.

This clone has only one observation. The chain has TRBV12-3 or TRBV12-4 and TRBJ1-2; D is possibly TRBD1 (6 bases). The CDR3 sequence is 13 residues long. V shed 6 bases and J shed 4 bases, with 12 bases lying between them. This CDR3 reads CASSPGQIYGYTF. CDR3 nucleotide sequence: TGTGCCAGCAGCCCCGGACAGATCTATGGCTACACCTTC.

V is TRBV7-2 and J is TRBJ1-1; D is possibly TRBD1 (5 bases). This CDR3 has 14 residues. Trimming left V 5 bases short and J 4 bases short, with 14 bases between. Germline CDR1 SGHTA, CDR2 FQGNSA. The DNA for the CDR3 is TGTGCCAGCAGCCTTGGGGGGTCAGGCACTGAAGCTTTCTTT. Its protein product is CASSLGGSGTEAFF.

The CDR3 loop reads CSVAVIEQFF. Written as DNA, the CDR3 is TGCAGCGTTGCGGTAATTGAGCAGTTCTTC. The rearrangement joins TRBV29-1 to TRBJ2-1; D not resolved. CDR1 is SQVTM and CDR2 is ANQGSEA in the germline V gene. V lost 4 bases and J 9 bases, leaving 7 bases between the germline ends. The CDR3 is 10 amino acids.

The chain links TRBV19 to TRBJ1-1, with 7 nucleotides matching TRBD1. The junction had 5 bases not matched to a gene; V was cut back by 5 bases and J by 2 bases. Germline CDR1 reads LNHDA; CDR2 reads SQIVND (reference sequence). This CDR3 has 14 amino acids. This chain's CDR3 is CASSLGQINTEAFF. The CDR3 region has the DNA TGTGCCAGTAGTCTGGGACAGATTAACACTGAAGCTTTCTTT.

This clone was counted once. CDR3 DNA sequence: TGTGCCAGCAGGGACAGGGCTTTCACTGAAGCTTTCTTT. Translating it yields CASRDRAFTEAFF. The chain has TRBV28 and TRBJ1-1, with 8 bases lining up with TRBD1. CDR1 and CDR2 from the germline V gene are MDHEN and SYDVKM. V shed 6 bases and J 4 bases; nucleotides not matched to a gene: 4. The CDR3 has 13 residues.

This sequence joins TRBV7-9 and TRBJ2-1; tentative D call: TRBD2 (5 bases). The V gene lost 6 bases and the J gene lost 11 bases, with 14 bases spanning the gap. Germline assignment: CDR1 SEHNR and CDR2 FQNEAQ (reference sequence). This CDR3 region has 12 residues. This chain's CDR3 is CASRDSTPKQFF. The CDR3 region has the DNA TGTGCCAGCAGGGACTCAACCCCGAAGCAGTTCTTC.

This clone appeared a few times. The chain is built from TRBV7-2 and TRBJ2-5; 9 bases map to TRBD2. This CDR3 spans 17 amino acids. From germline, CDR1 is SGHTA and CDR2 FQGNSA. Germline trimming cut 0 bases from V and 5 bases from J; bases unmatched to any gene: 10. In nucleotides, the CDR3 is TGTGCCAGCAGCTTAGCTGTAAGCGGGGGGCCGGGGGAGACCCAGTACTTC. Its translation is CASSLAVSGGPGETQYF. Full variable domain (outside the CDR3, taken from reference TRBV7-2 and TRBJ2-5): GAGVSQSPSNKVTEKGKDVELRCDPISGHTALYWYRQSLGQGLEFLIYFQGNSAPDKSGLPSDRFSAERTGGSVSTLTIQRTQQEDSAVYLCASSLAVSGGPGETQYFGPGTRLLVL.